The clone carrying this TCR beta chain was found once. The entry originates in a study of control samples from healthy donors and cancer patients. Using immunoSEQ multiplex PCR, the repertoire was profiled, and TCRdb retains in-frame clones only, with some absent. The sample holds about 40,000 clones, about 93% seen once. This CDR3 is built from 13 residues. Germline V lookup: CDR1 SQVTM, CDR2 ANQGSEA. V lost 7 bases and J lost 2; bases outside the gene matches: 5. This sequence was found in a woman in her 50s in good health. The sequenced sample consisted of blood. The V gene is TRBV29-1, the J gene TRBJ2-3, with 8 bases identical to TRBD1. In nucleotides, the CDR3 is TGCAGCGCTAACAGGGGGGTCACAGATACGCAGTATTTT. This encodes CSANRGVTDTQYF.